This T cell receptor (beta chain) was obtained from a study of graft-versus-host responses after intestinal transplantation. For the study at large: Anti-thymocyte globulin induction was given to all recipients, followed by tacrolimus and steroids for around three years. Study-wide results and limits: Circulating GvH clones peaking coincided with falling HvG clones soon after transplant. The authors found GvH clones in recipient marrow, some appearing first in ileum or blood. Allografts of one patient group, those with graft-donor T cell macrochimerism, had high graft-versus-host to host-versus-graft clonal ratios.

This clone was seen a single time. Its antigen is unidentified. TCRdb's table, derived via immunoSEQ multiplex PCR, lists solely in-frame clones and lacks some. The repertoire holds about 98,000 clones, more than 75% seen once, with 1.4% to 1.5% in the top ten. Germline V gene lookup returns CDR1 SGHVS and CDR2 FNYEAQ. CDR3 length: 15 residues. Deletions cut 2 bases from V and 8 bases from J, with 16 bases between. The clonotype comes from a human patient who received an intestinal transplant, so some T cells may come from the graft donor. J is TRBJ2-1 and V is TRBV7-6; D is possibly TRBD2 (7 bases). The sample in question was PBMCs, obtained 255 days after intestinal transplant. The CDR3 protein is CASSLSAGAGDEQFF. CDR3 nucleotides: TGTGCCAGCAGCTTATCCGCGGGGGCGGGGGATGAGCAGTTCTTC.